Listed below are T cell receptor beta chains from one sample, sequenced in a study of CD8 T cells in ankylosing spondylitis. TCRdb analysed the 5' RACE reads with MiXCR anew, one entry per CDR3 protein. The repertoire holds some 140,000 distinct CDR3 sequences, with 15% to 20% as singletons. Material for sequencing was blood, either unsorted or a sorted T cell fraction (not recorded which). The receptors here all came from a male donor with ankylosing spondylitis. Both conserved end residues are part of each CDR3. The order of the fields is CDR3 DNA, CDR3 protein, J gene, clone size, D gene, V gene. A D gene is named only where the DNA matches it firmly. Clone size is not always given. Where it is, it says once, few, many or a class for expanded clones.

DNA: TGTGCCATCAGTGACCCCGATCCAACTCTTAGCACAGATACGCAGTATTTT
CDR3: CAISDPDPTLSTDTQYF
J: TRBJ2-3
size: few
D: NA
V: TRBV10-3

DNA: TGCAGCGTTGAAGGCCAGGCCCTCTCTGGGGCCAACGTCCTGACTTTC
CDR3: CSVEGQALSGANVLTF
J: TRBJ2-6
size: NA
D: NA
V: TRBV29-1

DNA: TGCGCCAGCAGCCAGGGGAATGTGCAGTACTTC
CDR3: CASSQGNVQYF
J: TRBJ2-5
size: NA
D: NA
V: TRBV4-3

DNA: TGTGCCACCATACAGGCTAGCACAGATACGCAGTATTTT
CDR3: CATIQASTDTQYF
J: TRBJ2-3
size: NA
D: NA
V: TRBV28

DNA: TGTGCCAGCAGTCACCTAGCGGGAGGCTTTTACAATGAGCAGTTCTTC
CDR3: CASSHLAGGFYNEQFF
J: TRBJ2-1
size: many
D: TRBD2
V: TRBV9

DNA: TGTGCCAGCAGTGAGACCTTATACGAGCAGTACTTC
CDR3: CASSETLYEQYF
J: TRBJ2-7
size: NA
D: NA
V: TRBV12-3/TRBV12-4

DNA: TGCAGTGCCTCCGACAGGGACAGCAATCAGCCCCAGCATTTT
CDR3: CSASDRDSNQPQHF
J: TRBJ1-5
size: few
D: TRBD1
V: TRBV20-1

DNA: TGTGCCAGCAGTCCACAGGAGCTATCCTACGAGCAGTACTTC
CDR3: CASSPQELSYEQYF
J: TRBJ2-7
size: NA
D: NA
V: TRBV27

DNA: TGTGCTAGTGGTACCGGGACAGACCAAGAGACCCAGTACTTC
CDR3: CASGTGTDQETQYF
J: TRBJ2-5
size: NA
D: TRBD1
V: TRBV12-5

DNA: TGCAGCGCCGCACCGGGACTAGCGGGTCGGAACACCGGGGAGCTGTTTTTT
CDR3: CSAAPGLAGRNTGELFF
J: TRBJ2-2
size: few
D: TRBD2
V: TRBV29-1

DNA: TGTGCCAGCAGCCGCGGGACAGGGGTCCCAGGACACAATGAGCAGTTCTTC
CDR3: CASSRGTGVPGHNEQFF
J: TRBJ2-1
size: many
D: TRBD1
V: TRBV3-1

DNA: TGTGCCAGCAGCGTAGGACAGGGGGACGGAACAACTGAAGCTTTCTTT
CDR3: CASSVGQGDGTTEAFF
J: TRBJ1-1
size: NA
D: TRBD1
V: TRBV9

DNA: TGCGCCAGCAGCAGCGCAGGGGGCATTACTGAAGCTTTCTTT
CDR3: CASSSAGGITEAFF
J: TRBJ1-1
size: few
D: TRBD1
V: TRBV4-1